What follows describes a single T cell receptor (beta chain). Its antigen is undetermined. The iRepertoire nested amplicon-rescue multiplex PCR amplified TCR alpha and beta CDR3s from RNA. Tissue mRNA or PBMC total RNA, about 85-400 ng, went into one-step reverse transcription and amplification. From the multiplex PCR reads, TCRdb called clonotypes with MiXCR, one entry per CDR3 protein. This table holds approximately 93,000 distinct CDR3 sequences, about 40% found once. The sample is drawn from a study of glioma-infiltrating T cells. Study-wide findings and caveats: Only very few CDR3 sequences appeared in both tissue and blood. Non-neoplastic patients had below-expected tissue-blood divergence, while all gliomas exceeded expectation.

CDR1 MGHRA and CDR2 YSYEKL come from the germline V gene. Between the trimmed V and J ends, which lost 9 bases and 0 bases, there was a span of 17 bases. The CDR3 spans 15 residues. What was sequenced was glioma tissue, nonneoplastic brain tissue, or PBMCs (not recorded which). The receptor comes from a human donor with low-grade glioma or glioblastoma, undergoing nonglioma brain surgery, or in good health (not recorded which). The chain has TRBV4-1 and TRBJ1-2; D gene uncertain. In DNA form, the CDR3 reads TGCGCCAGAGGCCCAGAGTCTCTCCCTAACTATGGCTACACCTTC. It encodes CARGPESLPNYGYTF.